This T cell receptor (beta chain) was captured in a study of blood T cell repertoires in COVID-19. Study background: Acute and convalescent COVID-19 specimens originated in the United States, Italy and Spain. T cells, B-cell-depleted T cells, or PBMCs provided the cDNA or gDNA that served as material.

This clone appeared a single time. CDR1 is MNHEY, CDR2 SVGAGI, per germline. With 6 bases removed from V and 4 bases from J, the gap between germline ends came to 12 bases. The CDR3 contains 13 residues. Per the authors' pipeline: Amplified reference gene primers provided the basis for estimating nucleated cell counts. The data were produced by immunoSEQ multiplex PCR, yet TCRdb's version contains in-frame clones alone and is incomplete. Clone size and the V and J calls come from that table; the DNA yielded D and trimming. The table lists roughly 47,000 clones, roughly nine tenths of them singletons. The source is an older man with active COVID-19. Material: peripheral blood. V gene TRBV6-5 combines with J gene TRBJ1-2; D uncertain. CDR3 DNA sequence: TGTGCCAGCAGCAACAACCCGGGCTATGGCTACACCTTC. As protein: CASSNNPGYGYTF.